The rows below give T cell receptor beta chains drawn from one sample of a study of T cells after yellow fever vaccination. TCRdb independently ran MiXCR on the 5' RACE reads; one entry per CDR3 protein. The table has 300,000 to 400,000 distinct CDR3 sequences, roughly 4% seen once. The sample consisted of PBMCs, taken 5 days after the yellow fever booster vaccination. These receptors all come from a man between 18 and 35 years old who received the YFV17D yellow fever vaccine. The CDR3 runs from the conserved cysteine through the conserved F or W. A D gene is named only where the DNA matches it firmly. Clone size appears in some rows only: once, few, many, or a class for an expanded clone.

j_call: TRBJ2-3
cdr3_length: 17
d_call: TRBD2
clone_size: NA
v_call: TRBV5-1
cdr3_nt: TGCGCCAGCAGCTTGGGCGTAGCGGGGGGCAGGGCAGATACGCAGTATTTT
cdr3_aa: CASSLGVAGGRADTQYF

j_call: TRBJ2-1
cdr3_length: 17
d_call: TRBD1
clone_size: few
v_call: TRBV7-9
cdr3_nt: TGTGCCAGCAGCCCCCCGGAGGGGACAGGGGAGGTCGGAGAGCAGTTCTTC
cdr3_aa: CASSPPEGTGEVGEQFF

j_call: TRBJ1-1
cdr3_length: 15
d_call: NA
clone_size: few
v_call: TRBV11-2
cdr3_nt: TGTGCCAGCAGCTCACCCTGGGGTAGGGACACTGAAGCTTTCTTT
cdr3_aa: CASSSPWGRDTEAFF

j_call: TRBJ2-1
cdr3_length: 13
d_call: TRBD2
clone_size: few
v_call: TRBV6-5
cdr3_nt: TGTGCCAGCAGAGAGACTAGCGGGGGACCGCAGTTCTTC
cdr3_aa: CASRETSGGPQFF

j_call: TRBJ1-1
cdr3_length: 14
d_call: NA
clone_size: many
v_call: TRBV9
cdr3_nt: TGTGCCAGCAGCGTAGGAGGGGATAGCGCTGAAGCTTTCTTT
cdr3_aa: CASSVGGDSAEAFF

j_call: TRBJ2-3
cdr3_length: 11
d_call: NA
clone_size: few
v_call: TRBV10-2
cdr3_nt: TGCGCCATGACCCGGGGGCAAACGCAGTATTTT
cdr3_aa: CAMTRGQTQYF

j_call: TRBJ2-3
cdr3_length: 16
d_call: NA
clone_size: NA
v_call: TRBV10-3
cdr3_nt: TGTGCCATCAGTCAGGGGGCAGGCGGGGGGGAAGATACGCAGTATTTT
cdr3_aa: CAISQGAGGGEDTQYF

j_call: TRBJ2-2
cdr3_length: 15
d_call: TRBD1
clone_size: NA
v_call: TRBV27
cdr3_nt: TGTGCCAGCAGTCGCGGGACAGGGGCGGCGGGGGAGCTGTTTTTT
cdr3_aa: CASSRGTGAAGELFF

j_call: TRBJ2-2
cdr3_length: 15
d_call: NA
clone_size: NA
v_call: TRBV12-3/TRBV12-4
cdr3_nt: TGTGCCAGCACAAGGAAAGCCCTCGTTCCCGGGGAGCTGTTTTTT
cdr3_aa: CASTRKALVPGELFF

j_call: TRBJ1-1
cdr3_length: 13
d_call: NA
clone_size: few
v_call: TRBV7-9
cdr3_nt: TGTGCCAGCAGCCCACCCGCTTCGTCCGAAGCTTTCTTT
cdr3_aa: CASSPPASSEAFF

j_call: TRBJ2-4
cdr3_length: 14
d_call: NA
clone_size: NA
v_call: TRBV5-1
cdr3_nt: TGCGCCAGCAGCTGGGTTGGGAGGCGGGACATTCAGTACTTC
cdr3_aa: CASSWVGRRDIQYF